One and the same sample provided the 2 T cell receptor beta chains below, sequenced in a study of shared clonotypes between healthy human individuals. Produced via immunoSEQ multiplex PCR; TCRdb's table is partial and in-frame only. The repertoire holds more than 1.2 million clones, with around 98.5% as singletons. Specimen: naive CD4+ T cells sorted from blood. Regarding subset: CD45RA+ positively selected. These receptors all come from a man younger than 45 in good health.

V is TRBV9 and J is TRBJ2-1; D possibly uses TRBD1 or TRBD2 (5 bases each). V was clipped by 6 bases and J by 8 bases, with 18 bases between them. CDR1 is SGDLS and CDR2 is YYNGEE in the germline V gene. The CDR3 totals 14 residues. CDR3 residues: CASNGGRWMDEQFF. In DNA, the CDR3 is TGTGCCAGCAATGGGGGACGCTGGATGGATGAGCAGTTCTTC. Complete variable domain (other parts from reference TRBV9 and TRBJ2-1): DSGVTQTPKHLITATGQRVTLRCSPRSGDLSVYWYQQSLDQGLQFLIQYYNGEERAKGNILERFSAQQFPDLHSELNLSSLELGDSALYFCASNGGRWMDEQFFGPGTRLTVL.

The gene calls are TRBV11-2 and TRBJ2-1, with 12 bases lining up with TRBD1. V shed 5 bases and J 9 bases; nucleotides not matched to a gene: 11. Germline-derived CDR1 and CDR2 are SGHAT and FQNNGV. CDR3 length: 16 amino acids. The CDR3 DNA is TGTGCCAGCAGCCCCTGGGACAGGGGGCGCGGTACTGAGCAGTTCTTC. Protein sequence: CASSPWDRGRGTEQFF. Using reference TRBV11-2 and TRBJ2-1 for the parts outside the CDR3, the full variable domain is EAGVAQSPRYKIIEKRQSVAFWCNPISGHATLYWYQQILGQGPKLLIQFQNNGVVDDSQLPKDRFSAERLKGVDSTLKIQPAKLEDSAVYLCASSPWDRGRGTEQFFGPGTRLTVL.